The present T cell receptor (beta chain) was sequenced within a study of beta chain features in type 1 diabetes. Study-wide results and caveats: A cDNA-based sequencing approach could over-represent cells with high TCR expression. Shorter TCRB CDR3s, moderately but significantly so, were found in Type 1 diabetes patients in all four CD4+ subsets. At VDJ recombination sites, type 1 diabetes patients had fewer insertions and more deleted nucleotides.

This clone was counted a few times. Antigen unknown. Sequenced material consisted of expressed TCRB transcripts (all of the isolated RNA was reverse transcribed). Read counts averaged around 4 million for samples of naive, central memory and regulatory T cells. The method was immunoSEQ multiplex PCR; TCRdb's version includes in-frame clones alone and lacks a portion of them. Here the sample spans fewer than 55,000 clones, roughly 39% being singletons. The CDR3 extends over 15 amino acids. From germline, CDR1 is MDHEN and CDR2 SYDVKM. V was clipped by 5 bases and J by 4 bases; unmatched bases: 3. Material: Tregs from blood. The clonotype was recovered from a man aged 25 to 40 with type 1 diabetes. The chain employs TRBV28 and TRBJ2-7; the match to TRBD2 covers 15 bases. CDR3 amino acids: CASSAGTSGRYEQYF. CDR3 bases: TGTGCCAGCAGTGCCGGGACTAGCGGGAGGTACGAGCAGTACTTC.